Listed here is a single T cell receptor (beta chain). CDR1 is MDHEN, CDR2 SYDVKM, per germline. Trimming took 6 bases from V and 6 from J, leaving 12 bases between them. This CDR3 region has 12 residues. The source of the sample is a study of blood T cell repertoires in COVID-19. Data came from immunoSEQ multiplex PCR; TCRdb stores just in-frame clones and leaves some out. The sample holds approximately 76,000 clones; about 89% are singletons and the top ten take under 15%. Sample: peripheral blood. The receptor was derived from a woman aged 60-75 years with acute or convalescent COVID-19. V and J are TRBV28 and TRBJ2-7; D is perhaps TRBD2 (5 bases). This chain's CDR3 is CASRSSGTEQYF. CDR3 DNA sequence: TGTGCCAGCAGAAGCTCGGGAACCGAGCAGTACTTC.